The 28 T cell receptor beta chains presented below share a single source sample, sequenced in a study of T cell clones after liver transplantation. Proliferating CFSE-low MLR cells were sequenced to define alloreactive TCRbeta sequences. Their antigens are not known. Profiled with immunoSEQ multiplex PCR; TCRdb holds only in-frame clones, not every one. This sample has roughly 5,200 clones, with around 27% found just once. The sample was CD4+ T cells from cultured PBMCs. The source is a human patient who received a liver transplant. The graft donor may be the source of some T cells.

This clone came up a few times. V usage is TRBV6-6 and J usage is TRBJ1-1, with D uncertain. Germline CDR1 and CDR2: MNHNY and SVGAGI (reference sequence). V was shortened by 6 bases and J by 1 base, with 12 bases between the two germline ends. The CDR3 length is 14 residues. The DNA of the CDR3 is TGTGCCAGCAGGCTGGGATTGAGGAACACTGAAGCTTTCTTT. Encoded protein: CASRLGLRNTEAFF.

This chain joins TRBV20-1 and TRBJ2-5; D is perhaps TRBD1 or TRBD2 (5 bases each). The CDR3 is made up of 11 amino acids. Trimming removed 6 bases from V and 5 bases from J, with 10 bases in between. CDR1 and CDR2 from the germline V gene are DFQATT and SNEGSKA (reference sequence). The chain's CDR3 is CSASGRETQYF. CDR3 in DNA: TGCAGTGCGTCGGGGCGGGAGACCCAGTACTTC.

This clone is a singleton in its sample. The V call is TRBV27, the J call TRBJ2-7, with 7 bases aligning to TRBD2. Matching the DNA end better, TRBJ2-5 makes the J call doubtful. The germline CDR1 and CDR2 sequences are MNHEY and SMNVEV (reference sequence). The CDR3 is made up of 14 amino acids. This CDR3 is CASRPDRGVETQYF. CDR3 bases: TGTGCCAGCAGACCCGATCGGGGGGTAGAGACCCAGTACTTC.

Written as DNA, the CDR3 is TGTGCCAGCACCTTCGGTCCGGGGAACACTGAAGCTTTCTTT. Amino acids: CASTFGPGNTEAFF. The gene calls are TRBV11-2 and TRBJ1-1; D is uncertain. The V and J ends lost 7 bases and 1 base respectively, with 13 bases between them. The length of the CDR3 is 14 residues. Germline V gene lookup returns CDR1 SGHAT and CDR2 FQNNGV.

The CDR3 region is CASSSGQGRRGYTF. CDR3 nucleotide sequence: TGTGCCAGCAGTTCCGGACAGGGGAGGAGGGGCTACACCTTC. This chain links TRBV28 with TRBJ1-2, with 9 bases that match TRBD1. The CDR3 is 14 residues long. V was clipped by 4 bases and J by 8 bases; unmatched bases: 8. Germline CDR1 reads MDHEN; CDR2 reads SYDVKM.

CDR3 loop: CATSRDRGVAMNTEAFF. The CDR3 DNA sequence: TGTGCCACCAGCAGAGATCGGGGGGTGGCCATGAACACTGAAGCTTTCTTT. This chain uses TRBV15 with TRBJ1-1; weak D call: TRBD1 (5 bases). Deletions cut 0 bases from V and 0 bases from J, with 14 bases between. Germline V gene data show CDR1 as LNHNV and CDR2 as YYDKDF (reference sequence). The CDR3 is 17 residues long.

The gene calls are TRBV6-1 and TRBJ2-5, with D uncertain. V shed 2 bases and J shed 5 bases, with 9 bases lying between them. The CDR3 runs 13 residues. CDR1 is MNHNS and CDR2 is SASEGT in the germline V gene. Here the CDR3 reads CASSEMGLETQYF. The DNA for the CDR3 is TGTGCCAGCAGTGAAATGGGGTTGGAGACCCAGTACTTC.

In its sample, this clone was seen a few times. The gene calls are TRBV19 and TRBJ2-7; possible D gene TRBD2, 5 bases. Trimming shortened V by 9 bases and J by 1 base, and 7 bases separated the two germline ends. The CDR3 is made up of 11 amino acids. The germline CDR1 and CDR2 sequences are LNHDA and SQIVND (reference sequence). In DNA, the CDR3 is TGTGCCAGCGGACTTTCCTACGAGCAGTACTTC. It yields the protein CASGLSYEQYF.

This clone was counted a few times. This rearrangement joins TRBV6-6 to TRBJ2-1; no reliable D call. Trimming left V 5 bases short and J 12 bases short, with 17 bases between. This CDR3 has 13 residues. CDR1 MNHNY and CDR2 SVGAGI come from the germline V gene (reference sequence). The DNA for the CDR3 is TGTGCCAGCAGTCAATCACCGCCTGGATCGCAGTTCTTC. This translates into CASSQSPPGSQFF.

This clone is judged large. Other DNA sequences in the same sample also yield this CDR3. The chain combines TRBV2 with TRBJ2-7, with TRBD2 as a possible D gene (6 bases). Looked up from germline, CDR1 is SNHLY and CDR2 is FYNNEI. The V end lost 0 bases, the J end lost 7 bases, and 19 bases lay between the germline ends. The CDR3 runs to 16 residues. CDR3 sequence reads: CASSEALGTLGEEQYF. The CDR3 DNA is TGTGCCAGCAGTGAAGCGCTGGGGACTCTAGGGGAGGAGCAGTACTTC.

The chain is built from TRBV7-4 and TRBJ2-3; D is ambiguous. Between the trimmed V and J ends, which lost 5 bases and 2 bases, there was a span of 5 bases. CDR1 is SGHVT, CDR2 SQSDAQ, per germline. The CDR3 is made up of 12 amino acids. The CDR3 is CASSDITDTQYF. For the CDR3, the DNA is TGTGCCAGCAGCGATATCACAGATACGCAGTATTTT.

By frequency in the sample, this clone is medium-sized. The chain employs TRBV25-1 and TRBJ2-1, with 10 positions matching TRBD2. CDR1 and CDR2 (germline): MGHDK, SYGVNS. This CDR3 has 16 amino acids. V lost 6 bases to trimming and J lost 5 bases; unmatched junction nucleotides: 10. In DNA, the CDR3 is TGTGCCAGCAGAGAGCTTCGGACTAGCGGAGACAATGAGCAGTTCTTC. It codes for CASRELRTSGDNEQFF. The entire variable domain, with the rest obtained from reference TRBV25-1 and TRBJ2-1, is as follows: EADIYQTPRYLVIGTGKKITLECSQTMGHDKMYWYQQDPGMELHLIHYSYGVNSTEKGDLSSESTVSRIRTEHFPLTLESARPSHTSQYLCASRELRTSGDNEQFFGPGTRLTVL.

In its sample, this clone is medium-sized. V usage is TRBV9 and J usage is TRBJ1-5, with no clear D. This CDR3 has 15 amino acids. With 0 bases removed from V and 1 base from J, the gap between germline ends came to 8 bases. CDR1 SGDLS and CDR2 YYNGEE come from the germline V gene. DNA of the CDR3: TGTGCCAGCAGCGTAGACCTGGGGAGCAATCAGCCCCAGCATTTT. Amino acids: CASSVDLGSNQPQHF.

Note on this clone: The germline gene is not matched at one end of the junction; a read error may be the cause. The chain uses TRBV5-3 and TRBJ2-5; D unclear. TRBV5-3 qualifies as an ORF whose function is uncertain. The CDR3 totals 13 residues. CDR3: CASSSRLAETQYF. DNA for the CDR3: TGTGCCAGCAGCTCCCGGTTGGCAGAGACCCAGTACTTC.

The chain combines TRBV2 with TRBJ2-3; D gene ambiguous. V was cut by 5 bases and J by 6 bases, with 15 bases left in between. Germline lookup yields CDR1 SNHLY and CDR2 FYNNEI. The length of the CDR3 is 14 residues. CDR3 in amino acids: CASSITWIADTQYF. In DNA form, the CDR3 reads TGTGCCAGCAGTATCACCTGGATTGCGGATACGCAGTATTTT.

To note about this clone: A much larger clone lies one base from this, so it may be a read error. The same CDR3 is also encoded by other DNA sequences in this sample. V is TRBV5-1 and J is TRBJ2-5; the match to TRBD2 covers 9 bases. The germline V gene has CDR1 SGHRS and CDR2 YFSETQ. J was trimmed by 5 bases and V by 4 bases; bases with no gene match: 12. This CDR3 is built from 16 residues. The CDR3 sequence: CASSNGLAGGGETQYF. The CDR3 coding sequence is TGCGCCAGCAGCAACGGCCTCGCGGGAGGGGGGGAGACCCAGTACTTC. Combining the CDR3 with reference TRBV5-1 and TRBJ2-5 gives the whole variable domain KAGVTQTPRYLIKTRGQQVTLSCSPISGHRSVSWYQQTPGQGLQFLFEYFSETQRNKGNFPGRFSGRQFSNSRSEMNVSTLELGDSALYLCASSNGLAGGGETQYFGPGTRLLVL.

CDR3: CASSVNPGLTGELFF. The CDR3 DNA reads as TGTGCCAGCAGCGTAAATCCAGGACTCACCGGGGAGCTGTTTTTT. This chain connects TRBV9 to TRBJ2-2; a possible D gene is TRBD2 (5 bases). Per the germline V gene, CDR1 is SGDLS and CDR2 is YYNGEE. The CDR3 covers 15 residues. V lost 1 base, J lost 4 bases, and 11 bases lay in between.

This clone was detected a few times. In DNA, the CDR3 is TGTGCCAGCAGGTCTAGCGGGAGGGCTGAAAATGAGCAGTTCTTC. Encoded protein: CASRSSGRAENEQFF. The J gene is TRBJ2-1, the V gene TRBV6-1, with 12 positions matching TRBD2. The germline gives CDR1 MNHNS, CDR2 SASEGT. The V and J ends lost 6 bases and 7 bases, in that order; junction bases with no gene match: 7. The CDR3 runs to 15 residues.

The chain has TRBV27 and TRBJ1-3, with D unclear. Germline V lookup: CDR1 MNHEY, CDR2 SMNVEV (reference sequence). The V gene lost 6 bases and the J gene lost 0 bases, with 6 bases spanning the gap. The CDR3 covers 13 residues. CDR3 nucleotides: TGTGCCAGCAGACGGTACTCTGGAAACACCATATATTTT. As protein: CASRRYSGNTIYF.

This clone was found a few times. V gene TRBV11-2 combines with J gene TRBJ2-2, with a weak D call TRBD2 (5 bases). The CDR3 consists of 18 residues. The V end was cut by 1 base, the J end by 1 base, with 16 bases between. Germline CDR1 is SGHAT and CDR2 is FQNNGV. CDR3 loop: CASSLGGFGVQNTGELFF. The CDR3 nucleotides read TGTGCCAGCAGCTTAGGTGGTTTCGGGGTCCAGAACACCGGGGAGCTGTTTTTT.

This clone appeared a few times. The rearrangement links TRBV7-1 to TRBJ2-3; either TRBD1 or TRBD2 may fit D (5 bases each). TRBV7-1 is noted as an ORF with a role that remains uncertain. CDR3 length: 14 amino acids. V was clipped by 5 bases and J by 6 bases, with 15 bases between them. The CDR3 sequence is CASSPGRARDTQYF. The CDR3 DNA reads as TGTGCCAGCAGCCCAGGGCGGGCCAGGGATACGCAGTATTTT.

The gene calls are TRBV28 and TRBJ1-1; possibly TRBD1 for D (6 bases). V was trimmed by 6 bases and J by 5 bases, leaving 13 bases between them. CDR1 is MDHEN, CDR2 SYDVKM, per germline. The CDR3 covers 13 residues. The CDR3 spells CASRRGGGTEAFF. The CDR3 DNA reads TGTGCCAGCAGAAGAGGGGGAGGTACTGAAGCTTTCTTT. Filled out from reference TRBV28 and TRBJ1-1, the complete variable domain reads DVKVTQSSRYLVKRTGEKVFLECVQDMDHENMFWYRQDPGLGLRLIYFSYDVKMKEKGDIPEGYSVSREKKERFSLILESASTNQTSMYLCASRRGGGTEAFFGQGTRLTVV.

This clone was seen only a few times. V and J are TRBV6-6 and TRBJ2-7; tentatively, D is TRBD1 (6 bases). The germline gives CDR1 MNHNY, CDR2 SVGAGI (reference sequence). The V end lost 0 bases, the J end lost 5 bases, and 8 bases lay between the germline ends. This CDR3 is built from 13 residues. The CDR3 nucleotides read TGTGCCAGCAGTTACTCCCGACAGGACGAGCAGTACTTC. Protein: CASSYSRQDEQYF.

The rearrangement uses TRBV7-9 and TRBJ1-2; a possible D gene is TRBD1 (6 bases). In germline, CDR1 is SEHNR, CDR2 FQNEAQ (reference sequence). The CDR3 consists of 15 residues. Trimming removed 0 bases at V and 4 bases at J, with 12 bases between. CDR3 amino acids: CASSLAWNRVYGYTF. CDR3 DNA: TGTGCCAGCAGCTTAGCCTGGAACAGGGTCTATGGCTACACCTTC.

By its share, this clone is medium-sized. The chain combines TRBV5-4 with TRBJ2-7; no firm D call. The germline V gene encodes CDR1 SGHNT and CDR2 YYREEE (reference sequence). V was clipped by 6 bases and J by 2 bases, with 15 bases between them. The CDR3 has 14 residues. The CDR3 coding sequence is TGTGCCAGCACCTTCGGCGGCGGTACCTACGAGCAGTACTTC. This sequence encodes CASTFGGGTYEQYF.

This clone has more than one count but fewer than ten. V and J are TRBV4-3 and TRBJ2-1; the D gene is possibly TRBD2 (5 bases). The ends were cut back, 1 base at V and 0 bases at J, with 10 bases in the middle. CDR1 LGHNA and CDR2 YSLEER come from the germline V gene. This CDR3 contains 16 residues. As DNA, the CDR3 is TGCGCCAGCAGCCAAGGGACCGGGATCTCCTACAATGAGCAGTTCTTC. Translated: CASSQGTGISYNEQFF.

For the CDR3, the DNA is TGTGCCAGCAGTGTGGTAGCTGCCTCCTACGAGCAGTACTTC. Translating gives CASSVVAASYEQYF. The chain uses TRBV27 and TRBJ2-7; D unresolved. The germline CDR1 and CDR2 sequences are MNHEY and SMNVEV (reference sequence). V was shortened by 5 bases and J by 0 bases, with 11 bases between the two germline ends. The length of the CDR3 is 14 residues.

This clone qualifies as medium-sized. CDR3 in DNA: TGTGCCAGCAGTGGGACAGGGGACCCCTACGAGCAGTACTTC. It yields the protein CASSGTGDPYEQYF. V is TRBV25-1 and J is TRBJ2-7; 9 bases fit TRBD1. Germline V gives CDR1 MGHDK, CDR2 SYGVNS. Trimming took 4 bases from V and 2 from J; bases not matched to a gene: 3. This CDR3 contains 14 residues.